This T cell receptor beta chain originates from a study of cytomegalovirus exposure and HLA in healthy donors. Germline CDR1 reads LGHNA; CDR2 reads YSLEER. The CDR3 runs 15 residues. Deletions cut 0 bases from V and 8 bases from J, with 15 bases between. PCR used 60 Vbeta primers and 13 Jbeta primers. Using immunoSEQ multiplex PCR, the repertoire was profiled, and TCRdb retains in-frame clones only, with some absent. This specimen shows about 52,000 clones; the ten leading clones hold roughly 11%. The rearrangement links TRBV4-3 to TRBJ2-3; D might be TRBD2 (6 bases). The receptor comes from a woman in her fifties or sixties in good health and CMV-seropositive. The sequenced material came from PBMCs. The CDR3 loop is CASSQDSRGGGTQYF. The CDR3 DNA sequence: TGCGCCAGCAGCCAAGATAGTCGGGGAGGAGGTACGCAGTATTTT.